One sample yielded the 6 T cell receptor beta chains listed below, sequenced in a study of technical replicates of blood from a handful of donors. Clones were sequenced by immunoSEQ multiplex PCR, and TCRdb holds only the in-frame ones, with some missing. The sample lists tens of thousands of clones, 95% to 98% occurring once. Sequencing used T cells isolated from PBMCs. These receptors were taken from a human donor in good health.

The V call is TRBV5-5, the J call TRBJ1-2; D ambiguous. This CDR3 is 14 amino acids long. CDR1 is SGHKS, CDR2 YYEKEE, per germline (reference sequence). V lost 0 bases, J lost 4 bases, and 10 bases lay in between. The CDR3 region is CASSLDGGSYGYTF. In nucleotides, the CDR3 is TGTGCCAGCAGCTTGGATGGAGGGAGCTATGGCTACACCTTC.

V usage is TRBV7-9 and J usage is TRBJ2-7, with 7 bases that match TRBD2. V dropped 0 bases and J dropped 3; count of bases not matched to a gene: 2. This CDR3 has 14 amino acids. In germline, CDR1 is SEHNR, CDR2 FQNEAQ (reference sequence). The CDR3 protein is CASSLAGGDYEQYF. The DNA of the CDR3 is TGTGCCAGCAGCTTAGCGGGGGGGGACTACGAGCAGTACTTC.

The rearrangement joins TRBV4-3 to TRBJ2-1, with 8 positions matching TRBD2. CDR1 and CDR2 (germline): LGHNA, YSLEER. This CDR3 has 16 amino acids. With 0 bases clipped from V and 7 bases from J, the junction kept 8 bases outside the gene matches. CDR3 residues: CASSQEGLAGLNEQFF. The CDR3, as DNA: TGCGCCAGCAGCCAAGAGGGCCTAGCGGGTCTAAATGAGCAGTTCTTC.

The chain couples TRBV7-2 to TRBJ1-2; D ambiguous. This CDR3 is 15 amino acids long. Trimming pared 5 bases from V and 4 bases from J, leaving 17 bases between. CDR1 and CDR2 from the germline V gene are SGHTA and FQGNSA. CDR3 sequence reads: CASSPMGFRGYGYTF. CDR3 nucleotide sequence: TGTGCCAGCAGCCCTATGGGGTTCCGGGGCTATGGCTACACCTTC.

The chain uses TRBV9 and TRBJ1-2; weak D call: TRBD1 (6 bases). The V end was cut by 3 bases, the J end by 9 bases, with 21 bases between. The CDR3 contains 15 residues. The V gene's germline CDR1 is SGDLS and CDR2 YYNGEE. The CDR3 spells CASSANRGAIGSYTF. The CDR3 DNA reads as TGTGCCAGCAGCGCAAACCGGGGGGCAATCGGAAGCTACACCTTC.

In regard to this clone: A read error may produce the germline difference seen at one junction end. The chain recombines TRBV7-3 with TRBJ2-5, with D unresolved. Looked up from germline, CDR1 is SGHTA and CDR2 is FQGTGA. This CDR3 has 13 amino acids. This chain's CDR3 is CASSLTVQETQYF. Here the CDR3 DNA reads TGTGCCAGCAGCTTAACAGTACAAGAGACTCAGTACTTC.